This TCR beta chain originates from a study of blood T cell repertoires in COVID-19. Study information: T cells, B-cell-depleted T cells, or PBMCs provided the cDNA or gDNA that served as material.

V dropped 1 base and J dropped 13 bases, with 16 bases sitting between them. This CDR3 is built from 12 residues. Germline CDR1 GTSNPN, CDR2 SVGIG (reference sequence). Using immunoSEQ multiplex PCR, the repertoire was profiled, and TCRdb retains in-frame clones only, with some absent. The sample includes about 360,000 clones, around nine tenths of them seen just once. The sample consisted of peripheral blood. This clonotype was sampled from a human donor in a cohort sampled during active COVID-19. The V gene is TRBV30, the J gene TRBJ1-1; the D is unclear. In nucleotides, the CDR3 is TGTGCCTGGAGTGGCGAGGAGAGGGTTTATTTCTTT. Translated: CAWSGEERVYFF.